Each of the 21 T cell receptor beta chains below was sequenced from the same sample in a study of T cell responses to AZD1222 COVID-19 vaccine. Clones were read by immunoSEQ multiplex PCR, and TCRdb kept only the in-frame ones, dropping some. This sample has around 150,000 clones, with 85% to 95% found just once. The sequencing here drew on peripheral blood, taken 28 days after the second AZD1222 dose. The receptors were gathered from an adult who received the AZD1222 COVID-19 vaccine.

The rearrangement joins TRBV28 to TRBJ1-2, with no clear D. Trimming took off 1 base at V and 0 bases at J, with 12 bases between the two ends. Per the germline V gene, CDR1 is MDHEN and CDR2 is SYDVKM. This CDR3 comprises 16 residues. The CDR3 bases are TGTGCCAGCAGTTTATTTCGGGATGAAGCTAACTATGGCTACACCTTC. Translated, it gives CASSLFRDEANYGYTF.

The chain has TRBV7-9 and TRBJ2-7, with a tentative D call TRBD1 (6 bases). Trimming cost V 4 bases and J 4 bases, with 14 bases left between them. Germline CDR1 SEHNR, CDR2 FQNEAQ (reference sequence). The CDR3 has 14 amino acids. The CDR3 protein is CASSSPGHAYEQYF. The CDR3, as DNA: TGTGCCAGCAGCTCCCCGGGACACGCATACGAGCAGTACTTC.

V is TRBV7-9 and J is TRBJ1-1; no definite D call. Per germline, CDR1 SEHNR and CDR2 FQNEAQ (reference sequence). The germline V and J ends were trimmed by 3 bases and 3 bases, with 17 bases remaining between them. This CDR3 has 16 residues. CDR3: CASSFGWFGEDTEAFF. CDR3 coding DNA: TGTGCCAGCAGCTTTGGGTGGTTTGGGGAGGACACTGAAGCTTTCTTT.

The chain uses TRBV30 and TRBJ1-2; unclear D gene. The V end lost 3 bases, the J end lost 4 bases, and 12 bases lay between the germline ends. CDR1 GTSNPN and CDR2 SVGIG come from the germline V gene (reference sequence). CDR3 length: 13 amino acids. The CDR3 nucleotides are TGTGCCTGGAGGGACGTCCAGCGCTATGGCTACACCTTC. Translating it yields CAWRDVQRYGYTF. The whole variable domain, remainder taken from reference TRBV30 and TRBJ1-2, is SQTIHQWPATLVQPVGSPLSLECTVEGTSNPNLYWYRQAAGRGLQLLFYSVGIGQISSEVPQNLSASRPQDRQFILSSKKLLLSDSGFYLCAWRDVQRYGYTFGSGTRLTVV.

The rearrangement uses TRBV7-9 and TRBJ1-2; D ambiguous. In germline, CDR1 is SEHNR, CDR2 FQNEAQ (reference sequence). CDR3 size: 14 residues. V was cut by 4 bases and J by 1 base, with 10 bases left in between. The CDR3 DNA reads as TGTGCCAGCAGCTCCGGTCAGAATAACTATGGCTACACCTTC. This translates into CASSSGQNNYGYTF.

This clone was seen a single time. The CDR3 sequence is CASSYPPGRIRNTEAFF. DNA of the CDR3: TGTGCCAGCAGCTACCCCCCGGGGAGAATCCGGAACACTGAAGCTTTCTTT. This chain joins TRBV7-2 and TRBJ1-1; D gene ambiguous. This CDR3 has 17 residues. V lost 4 bases to trimming and J lost 1 base, with 19 bases between them. In germline, CDR1 is SGHTA, CDR2 FQGNSA. Together with reference TRBV7-2 and TRBJ1-1, the CDR3 gives the full variable domain: GAGVSQSPSNKVTEKGKDVELRCDPISGHTALYWYRQSLGQGLEFLIYFQGNSAPDKSGLPSDRFSAERTGGSVSTLTIQRTQQEDSAVYLCASSYPPGRIRNTEAFFGQGTRLTVV.

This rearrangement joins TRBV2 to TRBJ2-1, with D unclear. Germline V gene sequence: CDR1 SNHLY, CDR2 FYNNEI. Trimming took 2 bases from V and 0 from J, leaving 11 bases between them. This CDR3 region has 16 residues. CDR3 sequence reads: CASSEKAVGSYNEQFF. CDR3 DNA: TGTGCCAGCAGTGAAAAGGCAGTGGGCTCCTACAATGAGCAGTTCTTC.

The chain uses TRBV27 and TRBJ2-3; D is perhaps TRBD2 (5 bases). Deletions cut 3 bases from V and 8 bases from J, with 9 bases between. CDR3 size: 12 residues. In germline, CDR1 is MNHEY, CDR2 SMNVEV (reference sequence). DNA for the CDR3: TGTGCCAGCAGTTTTGTCGGAGGTACGCAGTATTTT. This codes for CASSFVGGTQYF.

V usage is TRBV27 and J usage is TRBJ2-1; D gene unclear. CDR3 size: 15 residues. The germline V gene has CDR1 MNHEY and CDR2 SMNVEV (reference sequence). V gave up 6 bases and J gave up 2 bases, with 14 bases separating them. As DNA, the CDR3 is TGTGCCAGCAGCCAGGCGGAGACCCCCTACAATGAGCAGTTCTTC. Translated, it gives CASSQAETPYNEQFF.

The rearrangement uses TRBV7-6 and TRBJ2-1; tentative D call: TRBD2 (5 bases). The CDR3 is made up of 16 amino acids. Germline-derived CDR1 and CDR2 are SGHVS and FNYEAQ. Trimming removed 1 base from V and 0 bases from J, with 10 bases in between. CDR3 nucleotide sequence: TGTGCCAGCAGCTTAGGAGGGAGCCCCTCCTACAATGAGCAGTTCTTC. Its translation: CASSLGGSPSYNEQFF.

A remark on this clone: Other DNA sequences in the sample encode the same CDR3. DNA for the CDR3: TGCGCCAGCAGCTTGGGAGTGAACACTGAAGCTTTCTTT. This codes for CASSLGVNTEAFF. The chain is built from TRBV5-1 and TRBJ1-1; D uncertain. Germline V gene data show CDR1 as SGHRS and CDR2 as YFSETQ. The germline V and J ends were trimmed by 0 bases and 0 bases, with 3 bases remaining between them. CDR3 length: 13 amino acids.

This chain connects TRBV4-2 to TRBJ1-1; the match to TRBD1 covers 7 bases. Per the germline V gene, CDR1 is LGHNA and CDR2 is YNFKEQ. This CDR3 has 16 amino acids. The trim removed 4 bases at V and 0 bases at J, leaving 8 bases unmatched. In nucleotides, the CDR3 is TGTGCCAGCAGCCCTAGCTGGGACAGCATGAACACTGAAGCTTTCTTT. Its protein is CASSPSWDSMNTEAFF.

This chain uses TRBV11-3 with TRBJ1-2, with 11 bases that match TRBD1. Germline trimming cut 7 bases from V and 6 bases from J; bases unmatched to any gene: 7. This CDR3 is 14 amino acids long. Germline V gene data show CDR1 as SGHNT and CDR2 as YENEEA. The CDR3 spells CASKWTGGEDGYTF. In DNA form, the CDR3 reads TGTGCCAGCAAATGGACAGGGGGCGAAGATGGCTACACCTTC.

DNA of the CDR3: TGTGCCAGCAGCTTGTGGCTAGCGGGAGGTCGGACAGATACGCAGTATTTT. Amino acids: CASSLWLAGGRTDTQYF. The V and J genes are TRBV5-4 and TRBJ2-3, with TRBD2 matching over 11 bases. The germline gives CDR1 SGHNT, CDR2 YYREEE (reference sequence). V lost 1 base to trimming and J lost 3 bases; unmatched junction nucleotides: 7. The CDR3 has 17 amino acids.

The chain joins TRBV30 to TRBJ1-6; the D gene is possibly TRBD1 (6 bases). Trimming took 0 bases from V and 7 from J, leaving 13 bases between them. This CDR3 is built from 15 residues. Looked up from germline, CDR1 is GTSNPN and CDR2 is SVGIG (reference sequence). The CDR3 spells CAWSVLRGVNSPLHF. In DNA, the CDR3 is TGTGCCTGGAGTGTACTTAGGGGGGTCAATTCACCCCTCCACTTT.

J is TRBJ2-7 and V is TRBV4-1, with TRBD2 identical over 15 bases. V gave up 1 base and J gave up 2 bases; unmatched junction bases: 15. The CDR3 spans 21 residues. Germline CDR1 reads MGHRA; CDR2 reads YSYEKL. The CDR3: CASSQARGLAGGRKFTYEQYF. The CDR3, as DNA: TGCGCCAGCAGCCAAGCCCGGGGACTAGCGGGAGGTCGTAAGTTTACCTACGAGCAGTACTTC.

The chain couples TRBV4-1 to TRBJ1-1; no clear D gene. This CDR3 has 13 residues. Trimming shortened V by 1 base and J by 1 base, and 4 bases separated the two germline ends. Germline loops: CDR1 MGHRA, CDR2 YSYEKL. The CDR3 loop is CASSQGQNTEAFF. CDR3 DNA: TGCGCCAGCAGCCAAGGACAGAACACTGAAGCTTTCTTT.

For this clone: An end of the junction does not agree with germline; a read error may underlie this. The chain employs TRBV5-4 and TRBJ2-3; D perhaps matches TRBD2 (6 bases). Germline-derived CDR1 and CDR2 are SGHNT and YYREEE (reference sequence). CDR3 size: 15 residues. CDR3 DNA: TGTGCCAGCAGCTTGGGGACTATGCCCTCAGAGACGCAGTATTTT. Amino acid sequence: CASSLGTMPSETQYF.

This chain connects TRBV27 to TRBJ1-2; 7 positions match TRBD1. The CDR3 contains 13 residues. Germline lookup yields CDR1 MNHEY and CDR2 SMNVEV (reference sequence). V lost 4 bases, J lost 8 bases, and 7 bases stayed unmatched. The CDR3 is CASSSLGGRGYTF. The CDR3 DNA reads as TGTGCCAGCAGTTCCCTAGGGGGCCGGGGCTACACCTTC.

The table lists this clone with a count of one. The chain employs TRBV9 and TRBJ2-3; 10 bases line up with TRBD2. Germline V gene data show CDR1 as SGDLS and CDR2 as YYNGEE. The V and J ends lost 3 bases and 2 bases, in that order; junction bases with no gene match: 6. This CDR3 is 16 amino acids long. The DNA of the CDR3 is TGTGCCAGCAGCGGGGGAGCGGGAGGGACCACAGATACGCAGTATTTT. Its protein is CASSGGAGGTTDTQYF.

As DNA, the CDR3 is TGTGCCAGCAGCCAACCGGGACAGGTGAATCGGCTGTTTTTT. Amino acid sequence: CASSQPGQVNRLFF. The chain employs TRBV3-1 (or the pseudogene TRBV3-2) and TRBJ1-4, with 8 bases identical to TRBD1. CDR1 and CDR2 from the germline V gene are LGHDT and YNNKEL (reference sequence). There are 14 residues in the CDR3. V trimming: 2 bases; J trimming: 14 bases; junction bases outside the gene matches: 10.